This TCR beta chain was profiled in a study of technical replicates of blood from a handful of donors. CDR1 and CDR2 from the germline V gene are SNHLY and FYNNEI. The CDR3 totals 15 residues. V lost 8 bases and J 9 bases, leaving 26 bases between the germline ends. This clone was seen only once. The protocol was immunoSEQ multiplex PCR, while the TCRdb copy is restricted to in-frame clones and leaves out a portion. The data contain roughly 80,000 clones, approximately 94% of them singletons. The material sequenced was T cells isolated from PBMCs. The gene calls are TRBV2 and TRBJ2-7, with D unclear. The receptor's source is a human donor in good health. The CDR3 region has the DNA TGTGCCAGCGTCGCAGGTGTATACAGCTCCCTCGGGCAGTACTTC. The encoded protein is CASVAGVYSSLGQYF.